This T cell receptor (beta chain) originates from a study of blood T cell repertoires in COVID-19. Across the study: Sites in the United States, Italy and Spain provided acute and convalescent COVID-19 samples. T cells, B-cell-depleted T cells, or PBMCs supplied cDNA or gDNA.

Original processing methods: Amplification of reference gene primers was used by the study to estimate nucleated cell counts. Data came from immunoSEQ multiplex PCR; TCRdb stores just in-frame clones and leaves some out. The V and J calls and clone size were taken over from that table, and D and trimming were inferred from the DNA. Of under 300,000 clones listed, around four fifths are singletons. The CDR3 has 16 amino acids. Trimming removed 3 bases from V and 0 bases from J, with 9 bases in between. Germline CDR1 reads KGHSH; CDR2 reads LQKENI. The TCR comes from a man older than 75 with acute or convalescent COVID-19. Sequenced material: peripheral blood. The chain couples TRBV18 to TRBJ2-6; D is undetermined. CDR3: CASSPVPSSGANVLTF. As DNA, the CDR3 is TGTGCCAGCTCACCGGTCCCCAGCTCTGGGGCCAACGTCCTGACTTTC.